Reported below is one T cell receptor beta chain. This sample was taken from a study of somatic mutations in cytotoxic T cells in rheumatoid arthritis. The CDR3 extends over 15 amino acids. Germline assignment: CDR1 SGHVS and CDR2 FQNEAQ. Trimming removed 4 bases at V and 7 bases at J, with 17 bases between. Clones were read by immunoSEQ multiplex PCR, and TCRdb kept only the in-frame ones, dropping some. Here the sample spans about 15,000 clones, under 80% being singletons. Isolation of CD4+ and CD8+ cells used positive magnetic bead selection, with purity checked by flow cytometry. The J gene is TRBJ2-4, the V gene TRBV7-8, with D possibly TRBD2 on 5 matching bases. Sequencing used CD8+ T cells sorted from blood. The source of this sequence is an adult with rheumatoid arthritis. In nucleotides, the CDR3 is TGTGCCAGCAGCTCTAGCCCCGCACCTGGGAACATTCAGTACTTC. Protein product: CASSSSPAPGNIQYF.